Given below is one T cell receptor beta chain in context. The source of the sample is a study of blood T cell repertoires in COVID-19. The wider study: Spain, Italy and the United States supplied samples that represented acute and convalescent COVID-19. Sources were T cells, B-cell-depleted T cells, or PBMCs; the material itself was cDNA or gDNA.

As processed by the authors: How many nucleated cells were present was estimated from reference gene primer amplification. Here immunoSEQ multiplex PCR was the method, and the copy in TCRdb shows in-frame clones only, minus some. V and J calls and clone size are those listed in that table; D and trimming were worked out from the DNA. The table lists approximately 140,000 clones, about nine tenths of them singletons. J was trimmed by 0 bases and V by 8 bases; bases with no gene match: 6. CDR3 size: 14 residues. Germline CDR1 and CDR2: SGHTS and YDEGEE. This sequence was found in a human donor in a cohort sampled during active COVID-19. The material sequenced was peripheral blood. The V gene is TRBV5-8, the J gene TRBJ2-7, with TRBD1 identical over 9 bases. The CDR3 DNA sequence: TGTGCCAGTTCGGACAGGGGAATCTCCTACGAGCAGTACTTC. This encodes CASSDRGISYEQYF.